The TCR beta chain described here comes from a study of shared clonotypes between healthy human individuals. CD45RO negativity and positive selection for CCR7 defined naive CD8 cells, a population that excluded terminally differentiated effector memory CD45RA+ cells. The germline V gene has CDR1 LGHNA and CDR2 YSLEER. J was trimmed by 5 bases and V by 0 bases; bases with no gene match: 6. The CDR3 has 16 residues. TCRdb keeps only in-frame clones here, not all; method: immunoSEQ multiplex PCR. The table has millions of clones, roughly 94% seen once; the top ten hold roughly 1%. This clonotype was sampled from a young man in good health. V is TRBV4-3 and J is TRBJ2-3, with TRBD2 identical over 9 bases. The sequencing sample was made of naive CD8+ T cells sorted from blood. Here the CDR3 DNA reads TGCGCCAGCAGCCAAGATCCAGCGGGAGGACGAGATACGCAGTATTTT. Amino acids: CASSQDPAGGRDTQYF.